This TCR beta chain was documented in a study of T cell repertoires in cytomegalovirus infection. Study background: Well-studied HLA-B-restricted epitopes and recently identified HLA-C-restricted epitopes of CMV were both used in the study. Public TCR beta signatures provided an indication of both CMV infection and a matching HLA type.

Comment on this clonotype: The target antigen is unknown.

Study-wide points: Cumulative public TCR beta family frequency identified carriers of CMV plus the relevant HLA.

The CDR3 has 16 amino acids. Germline V gives CDR1 LNHNV, CDR2 YYDKDF (reference sequence). Trimming took 1 base from V and 6 from J; bases not matched to a gene: 8. TCRdb processed the reads anew with MiXCR; each CDR3 protein has one entry. The data show roughly 500,000 distinct CDR3 sequences, roughly a third seen once. The V gene is TRBV15, the J gene TRBJ2-1; 8 nucleotides line up with TRBD1. The input for sequencing was cultured PBMCs, taken from culture after CMV antigen stimulation. This clonotype originated in a human donor in good health (CMV status not recorded). Some clones in this sample may be carry-over from other donors' samples. This CDR3 is CATSRVIQGVRNEQFF. The CDR3 DNA sequence: TGTGCCACCAGCAGAGTTATACAGGGGGTTCGCAATGAGCAGTTCTTC.